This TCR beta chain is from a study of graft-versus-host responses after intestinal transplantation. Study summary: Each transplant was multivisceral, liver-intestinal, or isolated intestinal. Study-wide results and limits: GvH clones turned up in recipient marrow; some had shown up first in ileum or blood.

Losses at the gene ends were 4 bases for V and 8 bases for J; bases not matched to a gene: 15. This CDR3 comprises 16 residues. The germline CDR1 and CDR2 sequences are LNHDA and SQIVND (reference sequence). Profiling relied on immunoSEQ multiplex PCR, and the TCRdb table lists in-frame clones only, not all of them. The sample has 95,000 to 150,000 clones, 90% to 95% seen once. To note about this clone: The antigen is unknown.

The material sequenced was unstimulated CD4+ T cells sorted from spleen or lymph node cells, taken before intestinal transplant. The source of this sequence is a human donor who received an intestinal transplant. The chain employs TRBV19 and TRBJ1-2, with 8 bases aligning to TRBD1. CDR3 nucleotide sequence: TGTGCCAGTAGTACCGTGGACAGGGATCGGCGCGGGGGCTACACCTTC. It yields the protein CASSTVDRDRRGGYTF.